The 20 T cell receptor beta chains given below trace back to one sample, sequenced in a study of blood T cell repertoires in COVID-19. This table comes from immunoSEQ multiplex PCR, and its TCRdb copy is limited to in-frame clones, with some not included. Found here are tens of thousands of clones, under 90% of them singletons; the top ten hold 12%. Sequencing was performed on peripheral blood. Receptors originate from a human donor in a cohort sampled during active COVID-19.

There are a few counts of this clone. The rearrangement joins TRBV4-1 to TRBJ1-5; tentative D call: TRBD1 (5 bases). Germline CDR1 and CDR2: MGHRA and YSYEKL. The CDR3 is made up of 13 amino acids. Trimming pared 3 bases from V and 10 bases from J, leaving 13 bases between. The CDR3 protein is CASSQDHRLPQHF. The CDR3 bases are TGCGCCAGCAGCCAGGATCACAGGTTACCCCAGCATTTT.

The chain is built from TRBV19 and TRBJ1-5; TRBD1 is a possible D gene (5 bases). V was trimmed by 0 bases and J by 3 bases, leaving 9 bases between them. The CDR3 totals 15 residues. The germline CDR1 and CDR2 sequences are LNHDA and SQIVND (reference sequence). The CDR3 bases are TGTGCCAGTAGTATAGATCTAGGGGTCAATCAGCCCCAGCATTTT. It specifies CASSIDLGVNQPQHF.

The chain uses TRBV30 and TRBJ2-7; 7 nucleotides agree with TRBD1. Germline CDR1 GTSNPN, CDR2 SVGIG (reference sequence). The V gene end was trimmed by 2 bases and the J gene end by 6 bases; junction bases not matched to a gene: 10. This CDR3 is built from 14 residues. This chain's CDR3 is CAWSSGTVGTEQYF. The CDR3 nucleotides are TGTGCCTGGAGTTCCGGGACAGTAGGCACCGAGCAGTACTTC.

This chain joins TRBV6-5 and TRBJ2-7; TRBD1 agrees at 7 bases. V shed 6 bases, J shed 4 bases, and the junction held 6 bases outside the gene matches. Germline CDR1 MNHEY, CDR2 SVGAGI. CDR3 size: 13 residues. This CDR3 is CASRPGQLYEQYF. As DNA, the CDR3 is TGTGCCAGCAGACCGGGACAGCTTTACGAGCAGTACTTC.

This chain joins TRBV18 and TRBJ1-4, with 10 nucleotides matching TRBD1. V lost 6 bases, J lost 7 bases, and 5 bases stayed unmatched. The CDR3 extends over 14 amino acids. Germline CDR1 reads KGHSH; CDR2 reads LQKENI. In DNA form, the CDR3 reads TGTGCCAGCTCTCCCCGGGACAGGGGTGAAAAACTGTTTTTT. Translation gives CASSPRDRGEKLFF.

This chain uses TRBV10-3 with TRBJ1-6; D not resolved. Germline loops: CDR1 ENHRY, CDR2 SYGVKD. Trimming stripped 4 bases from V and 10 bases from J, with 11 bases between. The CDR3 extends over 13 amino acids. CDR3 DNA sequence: TGTGCCATCAGTGTTCAGGAGGACTCACCCCTCCACTTT. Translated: CAISVQEDSPLHF.

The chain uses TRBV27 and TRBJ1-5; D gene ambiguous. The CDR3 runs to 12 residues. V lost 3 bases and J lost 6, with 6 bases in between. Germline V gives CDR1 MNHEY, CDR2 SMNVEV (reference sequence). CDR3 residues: CASSFSGQPQHF. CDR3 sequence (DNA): TGTGCCAGCAGTTTCTCGGGTCAGCCCCAGCATTTT.

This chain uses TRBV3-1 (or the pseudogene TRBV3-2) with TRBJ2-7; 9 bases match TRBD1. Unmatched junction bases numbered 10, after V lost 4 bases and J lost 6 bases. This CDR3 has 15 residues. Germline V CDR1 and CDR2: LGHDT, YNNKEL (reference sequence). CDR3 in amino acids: CASSLGWGQGREQYF. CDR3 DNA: TGTGCCAGCAGCCTCGGTTGGGGACAGGGTCGCGAGCAGTACTTC.

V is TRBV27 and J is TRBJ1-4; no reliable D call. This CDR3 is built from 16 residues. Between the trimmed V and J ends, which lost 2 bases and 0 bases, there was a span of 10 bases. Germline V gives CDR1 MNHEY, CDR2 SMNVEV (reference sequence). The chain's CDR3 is CASSLLGDSTNEKLFF. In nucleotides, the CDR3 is TGTGCCAGCAGTTTACTCGGGGATTCAACTAATGAAAAACTGTTTTTT.

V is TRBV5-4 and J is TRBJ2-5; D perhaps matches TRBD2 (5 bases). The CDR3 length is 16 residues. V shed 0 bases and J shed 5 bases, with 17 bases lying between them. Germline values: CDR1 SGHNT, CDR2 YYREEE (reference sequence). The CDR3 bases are TGTGCCAGCAGCTTGGAAGGCACGCGGAGGAAGGAGACCCAGTACTTC. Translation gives CASSLEGTRRKETQYF.

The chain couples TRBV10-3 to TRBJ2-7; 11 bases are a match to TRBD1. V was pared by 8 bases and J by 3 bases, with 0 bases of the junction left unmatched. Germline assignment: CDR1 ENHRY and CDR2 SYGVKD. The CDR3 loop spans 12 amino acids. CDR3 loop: CAIGTGGYEQYF. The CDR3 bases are TGTGCCATCGGGACAGGGGGCTACGAGCAGTACTTC.

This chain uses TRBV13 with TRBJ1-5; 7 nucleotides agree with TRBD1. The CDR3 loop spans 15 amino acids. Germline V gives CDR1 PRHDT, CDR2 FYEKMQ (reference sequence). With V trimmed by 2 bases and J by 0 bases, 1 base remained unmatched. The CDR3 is CASSLRGPSNQPQHF. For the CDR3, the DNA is TGTGCCAGCAGCTTAAGGGGGCCTAGCAATCAGCCCCAGCATTTT.

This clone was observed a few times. The CDR3 nucleotides are TGTGCCAGCAGTTACAGGACTAGCGGGATTTACGAGCAGTACTTC. This codes for CASSYRTSGIYEQYF. This chain links TRBV6-6 with TRBJ2-7; 12 nucleotides match TRBD2. Germline assignment: CDR1 MNHNY and CDR2 SVGAGI (reference sequence). The CDR3 has 15 residues. V dropped 2 bases and J dropped 4; count of bases not matched to a gene: 3.

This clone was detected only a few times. In nucleotides, the CDR3 is TGTGCCAGTAGTATTGGGAGGAACACTGAAGCTTTCTTT. Translated, it gives CASSIGRNTEAFF. The J gene is TRBJ1-1, the V gene TRBV19; D is ambiguous. Germline CDR1 is LNHDA and CDR2 is SQIVND (reference sequence). V lost 3 bases and J lost 1, with 6 bases in between. This CDR3 comprises 13 residues.

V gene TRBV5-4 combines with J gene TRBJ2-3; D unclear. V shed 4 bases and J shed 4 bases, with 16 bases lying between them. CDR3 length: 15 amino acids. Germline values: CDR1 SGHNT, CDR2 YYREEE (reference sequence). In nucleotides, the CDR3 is TGTGCCAGCAGCCCTGACCTAGAGGCGGCAGATACGCAGTATTTT. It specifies CASSPDLEAADTQYF.

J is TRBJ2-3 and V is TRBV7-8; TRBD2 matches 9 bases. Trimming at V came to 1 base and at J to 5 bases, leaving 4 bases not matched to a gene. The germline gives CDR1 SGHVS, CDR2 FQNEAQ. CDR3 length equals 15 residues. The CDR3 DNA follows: TGTGCCAGCAGCTTAGGCGGGGGGGCAATAGATACGCAGTATTTT. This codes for CASSLGGGAIDTQYF.

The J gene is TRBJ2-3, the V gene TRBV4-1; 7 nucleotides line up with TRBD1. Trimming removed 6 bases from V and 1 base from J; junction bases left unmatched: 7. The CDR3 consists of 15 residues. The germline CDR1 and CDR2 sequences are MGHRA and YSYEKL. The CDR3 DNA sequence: TGCGCCAGCAGGGACTTACAGGGGCGCACAGATACGCAGTATTTT. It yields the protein CASRDLQGRTDTQYF.

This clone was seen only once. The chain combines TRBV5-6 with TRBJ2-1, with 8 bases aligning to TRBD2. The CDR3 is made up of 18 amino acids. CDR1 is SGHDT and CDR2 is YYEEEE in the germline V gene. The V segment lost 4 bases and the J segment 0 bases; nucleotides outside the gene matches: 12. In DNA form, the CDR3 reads TGTGCCAGCAGCCGTTTGGGGCTAAGCGGGAGCTCCTACAATGAGCAGTTCTTC. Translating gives CASSRLGLSGSSYNEQFF.

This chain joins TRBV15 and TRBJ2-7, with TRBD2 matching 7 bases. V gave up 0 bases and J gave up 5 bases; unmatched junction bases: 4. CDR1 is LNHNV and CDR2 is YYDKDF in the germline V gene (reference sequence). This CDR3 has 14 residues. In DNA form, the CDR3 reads TGTGCCACCAGCAGAGATCGACTAGCCCACGAGCAGTACTTC. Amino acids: CATSRDRLAHEQYF.

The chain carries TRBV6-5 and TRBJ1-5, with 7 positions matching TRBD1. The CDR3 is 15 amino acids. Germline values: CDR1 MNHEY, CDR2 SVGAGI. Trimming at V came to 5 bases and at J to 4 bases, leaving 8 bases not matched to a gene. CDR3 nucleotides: TGTGCCAGCAGTAGAAAGACAGGGAGTAATCAGCCCCAGCATTTT. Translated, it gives CASSRKTGSNQPQHF.